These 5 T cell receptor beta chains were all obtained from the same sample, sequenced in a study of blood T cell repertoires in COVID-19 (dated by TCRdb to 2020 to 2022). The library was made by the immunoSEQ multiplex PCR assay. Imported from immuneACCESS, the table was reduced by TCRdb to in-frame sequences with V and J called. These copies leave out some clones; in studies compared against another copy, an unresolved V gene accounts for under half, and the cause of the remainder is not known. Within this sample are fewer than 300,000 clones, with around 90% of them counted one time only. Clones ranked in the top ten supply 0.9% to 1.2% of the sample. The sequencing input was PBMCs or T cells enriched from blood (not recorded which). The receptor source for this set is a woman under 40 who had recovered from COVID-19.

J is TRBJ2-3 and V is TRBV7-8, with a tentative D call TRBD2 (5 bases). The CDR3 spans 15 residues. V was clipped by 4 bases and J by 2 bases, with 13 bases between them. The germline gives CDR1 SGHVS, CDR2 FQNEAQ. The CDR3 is CASSSEDFFTDTQYF. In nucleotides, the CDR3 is TGTGCCAGCAGCTCAGAGGACTTTTTCACAGATACGCAGTATTTT.

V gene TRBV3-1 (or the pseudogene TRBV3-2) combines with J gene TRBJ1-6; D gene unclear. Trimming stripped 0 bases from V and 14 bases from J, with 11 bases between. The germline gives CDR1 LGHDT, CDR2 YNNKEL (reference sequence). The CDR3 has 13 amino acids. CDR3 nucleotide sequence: TGTGCCAGCAGCCAAGATTTGAGCGATTCCCTCCACTTT. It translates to CASSQDLSDSLHF.

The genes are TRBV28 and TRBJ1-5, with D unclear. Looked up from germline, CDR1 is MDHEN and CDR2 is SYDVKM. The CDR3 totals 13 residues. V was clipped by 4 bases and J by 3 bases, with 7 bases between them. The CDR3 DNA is TGTGCCAGCAGTTCCCTGTCCAATCAGCCCCAGCATTTT. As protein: CASSSLSNQPQHF. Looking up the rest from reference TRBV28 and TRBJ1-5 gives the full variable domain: DVKVTQSSRYLVKRTGEKVFLECVQDMDHENMFWYRQDPGLGLRLIYFSYDVKMKEKGDIPEGYSVSREKKERFSLILESASTNQTSMYLCASSSLSNQPQHFGDGTRLSIL.

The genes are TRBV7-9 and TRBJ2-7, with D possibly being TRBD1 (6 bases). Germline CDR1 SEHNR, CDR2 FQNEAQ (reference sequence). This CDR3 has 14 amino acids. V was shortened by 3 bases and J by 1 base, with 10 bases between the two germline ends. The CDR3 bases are TGTGCCAGCAGCTTCTTACAGGGATCCTACGAGCAGTACTTC. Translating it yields CASSFLQGSYEQYF. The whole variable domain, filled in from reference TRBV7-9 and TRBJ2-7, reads DTGVSQNPRHKITKRGQNVTFRCDPISEHNRLYWYRQTLGQGPEFLTYFQNEAQLEKSRLLSDRFSAERPKGSFSTLEIQRTEQGDSAMYLCASSFLQGSYEQYFGPGTRLTVT.

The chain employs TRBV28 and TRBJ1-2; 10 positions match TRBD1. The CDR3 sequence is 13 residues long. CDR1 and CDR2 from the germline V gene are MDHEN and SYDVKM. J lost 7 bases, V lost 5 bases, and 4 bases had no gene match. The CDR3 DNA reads TGTGCCAGCAGTACCGGGACAGGGGTTGGCTACACCTTC. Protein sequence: CASSTGTGVGYTF.